The clone carrying this T cell receptor beta chain has ten or more counts. The antigen remains unidentified. The CDR3 is made up of 15 amino acids. Germline lookup yields CDR1 ENHRY and CDR2 SYGVKD. Trimming removed 4 bases from V and 2 bases from J; junction bases left unmatched: 3. The library was built from about 0.4 ug RNA with molecular barcoded adaptors for alpha/delta and beta/gamma chains. TCRdb called the reads again in MiXCR, with one record for every CDR3 protein. The data show 100,000 to 150,000 distinct CDR3 sequences, about 13% seen once. These data originate in a study of read filtering for tumor transcriptome and immune sequencing. The wider study: About 8 patients were R-ISS I, about 16 were R-ISS II, 7 were R-ISS III.

Study-level points and caveats: This fraction held mixed bone marrow immune cells after CD138-negative sorting. Without single-read clonotypes, shared clonotype proportions correlated more between IR-seq and RNA-seq.

Material for sequencing was a population of CD138-negative cells sorted from bone marrow. This sequence joins TRBV10-3 and TRBJ2-5; 11 nucleotides match TRBD2. This clonotype originated in a donor over 35 with multiple myeloma. CDR3 loop: CAISVGTSGQETQYF. Here the CDR3 DNA reads TGTGCCATCAGTGTGGGGACTAGCGGACAAGAGACCCAGTACTTC.